The present TCR beta chain was sequenced within a study of T cells in Graves' hyperthyroidism and ophthalmopathy (dated by TCRdb to about 2019). A note on the overall study: Peripheral blood samples were taken at the time of initial diagnosis, prior to any treatment. Thyroid tissue and blood T-cell repertoires from six Graves' hyperthyroidism patients were also compared in the study. TCR V-J signatures able to tell the groups apart were searched for in a discovery cohort of more than 90 patients, of whom 43 had Graves' ophthalmopathy and roughly 57 had stable Graves' hyperthyroidism. According to the paper, TCR Vbeta CDR3 sequencing was carried out on approximately 140 peripheral blood samples, which came from around 43 ophthalmopathy, approximately 72 hyperthyroidism and roughly 17 progressor patients. Whether ophthalmopathy could be predicted prospectively was tested in an independent validation cohort made up of roughly 19 hyperthyroidism patients plus 17 patients who later progressed to ophthalmopathy. Once sampling was done, hyperthyroidism patients were given methimazole at a starting dose of 30 mg daily, whereas ophthalmopathy patients were given high-dose intravenous methylprednisolone. The 95 to 100 discovery patients were divided at random into training and test sets in a 7:3 ratio. Broad study findings and their caveats: In validation, the model predicted progression to ophthalmopathy with 60% to 71% sensitivity and around 72% specificity, a median of about 6 months before onset. Most expanded thyroid clonotypes (frequency above 0.001) were also detected in blood, suggesting blood repertoires may reflect thyroid immune responses. Ophthalmopathy was separated from stable hyperthyroidism by a 13 V-J signature model, with just over 85% sensitivity and just over 81% specificity obtained in cross-validation and 80%/75% obtained in testing. No statistical method was used to set the sample size in advance, and investigators knew the group allocation.

Amplification of TCR beta CDR3 regions was carried out from RNA transcripts. The first round of RT-PCR for the TCR CDR3 was performed with the HTBI primer set and the Qiagen OneStep RT-PCR kit. The libraries were constructed in a second round of multiplex PCR and then size-selected and purified. The libraries were sequenced on an Illumina HiSeq2000 using paired-end 100 bp reads. On the study's bioinformatics: Raw data were processed with SOAPnuke, discarding reads with adapters, uncalled bases, mean Phred below 15, or no exact constant-primer or identifier match. High-quality paired reads were merged with COPE v1.2.5, and unique nucleotide sequences were defined as clonotypes. MiTCR v1.1 was used to align clonotypes to the IMGT TRBV, TRBD and TRBJ reference segments. The analysis was restricted to V-J combinations with a frequency above 0.0001, which together covered 99% to 99.2% of the repertoires. The TCS score was defined as the ratio of F50 (clonal expansion) to E x V (chaos), calculated using BLOSUM62-based TCRdist between CDR3 peptides within each V-J. Welch's t-statistics and random forest reduced fewer than 550 V-J features to roughly 13, which were used in a naive Bayes classifier (R e1071). Using fastp at Q25 and MiXCR, TCRdb reprocessed the public reads and kept productive beta chains. A single entry per CDR3 protein holds the most common genes and DNA from its merged rows. The V and J calls were not made by the authors but by TCRdb's processing. For this sample the table gives more than 500,000 distinct CDR3 sequences, of which roughly 15% were detected only once. Approximately 32% of the sample is in the top ten clones.

Ophthalmopathy patients had moderately to severely active disease, with a Clinical Activity Score of 3 or more, a NOSPECS grade of 4 or more, and a disease duration of less than 3 months. The study excluded patients with uncontrolled infections, other autoimmune diseases, pregnancy or lactation. Diagnoses were established on the basis of clinical symptoms, serum thyroxine and TRAb, thyroid ultrasound, and orbital computed tomography. Ficoll-Paque density gradient centrifugation was used to isolate PBMCs from around 10 ml of fresh peripheral blood. Trizol reagent was used to extract total RNA, and RNA quality was then checked on an Agilent 2100 Bioanalyzer. To note about this clonotype: Its antigen is currently not known. No base qualities exist here, and no much larger clone lies one base off it.

Sequenced: blood. The source is a woman aged 25 to 39 with Graves' ophthalmopathy.

The sequenced DNA: TGTGCCAGTAGTAAACGGAGTATCGACGAGCAGTACTTC. This is translated as CASSKRSIDEQYF. Rearrangement joined TRBV19 to TRBJ2-7; no D gene call is confident. Trimming removed 4 bases from V and 5 bases from J, leaving 12 bases between the germline ends. As encoded in the germline V gene (reference sequence), CDR1 is LNHDA while CDR2 is SQIVND. Reading from cysteine to phenylalanine, the CDR3 counts 13 amino acids. Only the CDR3 region is kept as DNA, spanning 39 bases read in frame from base 1.